There are a few counts of the clone carrying this TCR beta chain. Those who participated ranged in age from 18 to 89 years and resided in about two dozen US areas. Which cohort a participant joined came from the clinical history participants gave. This specimen belongs to a study of blood T cell repertoires in COVID-19. Under the authors' procedure: Scientists estimated how many nucleated cells there were by amplifying reference gene primers. TCRdb keeps only in-frame clones here, not all; method: immunoSEQ multiplex PCR. V, J and clone size were drawn from that table, and D and trimming were deduced from the DNA. The table includes fewer than 350,000 clones, around 85% detected once. The source material was PBMCs or T cells enriched from blood (not recorded which). The clonotype originates from a woman in her forties or fifties who had recovered from COVID-19.

CDR3 residues: CASSPRLGGANVLTF. The DNA of the CDR3 is TGCGCCAGCAGCCCTAGGTTAGGTGGGGCCAACGTCCTGACTTTC. The chain employs TRBV4-1 and TRBJ2-6; D remains unclear. The V gene lost 4 bases and the J gene lost 3 bases, with 10 bases spanning the gap. This CDR3 has 15 amino acids. Looked up from germline, CDR1 is MGHRA and CDR2 is YSYEKL.